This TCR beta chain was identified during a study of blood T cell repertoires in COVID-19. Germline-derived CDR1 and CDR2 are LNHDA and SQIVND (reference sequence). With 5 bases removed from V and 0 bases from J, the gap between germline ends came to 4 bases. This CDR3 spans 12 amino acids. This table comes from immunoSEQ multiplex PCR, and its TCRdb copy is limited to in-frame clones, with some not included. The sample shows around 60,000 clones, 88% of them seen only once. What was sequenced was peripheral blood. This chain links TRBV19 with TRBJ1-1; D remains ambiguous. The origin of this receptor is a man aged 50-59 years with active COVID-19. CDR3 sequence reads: CASSVMNTEAFF. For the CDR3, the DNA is TGTGCCAGTAGTGTCATGAACACTGAAGCTTTCTTT.